The 20 T cell receptor beta chains below all came from one sample that was sequenced in a study of shared clonotypes between healthy human individuals. Data came from immunoSEQ multiplex PCR; TCRdb stores just in-frame clones and leaves some out. The sample holds about 2 million clones, about 95% seen once. CD45RO-negative, CCR7-selected cells formed the naive CD8 fraction, which excluded terminally differentiated effector memory CD45RA+ cells. Sequences were obtained from naive CD8+ T cells sorted from blood. Every receptor here comes from a man between 18 and 35 years old in good health.

This rearrangement joins TRBV27 to TRBJ2-7, with D perhaps given as TRBD1 or TRBD2 (5 bases each). CDR1 is MNHEY and CDR2 is SMNVEV in the germline V gene (reference sequence). The CDR3 is made up of 15 amino acids. The V gene lost 4 bases and the J gene lost 3 bases, with 16 bases spanning the gap. CDR3: CASSSPDWGIYEQYF. CDR3 DNA: TGTGCCAGCAGTTCCCCTGATTGGGGGATCTACGAGCAGTACTTC.

The V gene is TRBV12-5, the J gene TRBJ1-5; no reliable D call. The V end lost 7 bases, the J end lost 3 bases, and 16 bases lay between the germline ends. CDR3 length: 15 residues. Germline V gene sequence: CDR1 LGHNT, CDR2 FRNRAP. The CDR3 DNA reads as TGTGCTAGTGCCCCCTCTCAGGTGGCCAATCAGCCCCAGCATTTT. Its translation is CASAPSQVANQPQHF.

V usage is TRBV5-1 and J usage is TRBJ2-1; 10 bases match TRBD2. CDR1 is SGHRS and CDR2 is YFSETQ in the germline V gene. This CDR3 is 14 amino acids long. V lost 0 bases to trimming and J lost 10 bases; unmatched junction nucleotides: 4. The DNA for the CDR3 is TGCGCCAGCAGCTTGGAGTTGGGACTAGCGGAGCAGTTCTTC. Translated, it gives CASSLELGLAEQFF.

The chain uses TRBV4-1 and TRBJ2-7; possible D gene TRBD1, 6 bases. This CDR3 is built from 16 residues. Germline lookup yields CDR1 MGHRA and CDR2 YSYEKL. Between the trimmed V and J ends, which lost 0 bases and 5 bases, there was a span of 17 bases. The CDR3 sequence: CASSQEVTGLGDEQYF. The CDR3 DNA sequence: TGCGCCAGCAGCCAAGAGGTGACAGGCTTGGGGGACGAGCAGTACTTC.

The genes are TRBV30 and TRBJ1-1; D uncertain. This CDR3 region has 14 residues. With 2 bases removed from V and 0 bases from J, the gap between germline ends came to 10 bases. Germline V gives CDR1 GTSNPN, CDR2 SVGIG (reference sequence). CDR3 DNA sequence: TGTGCCTGGAGTCCCCTCGCTCTGAACACTGAAGCTTTCTTT. Its protein product is CAWSPLALNTEAFF.

CDR3 in amino acids: CASSIRGGNTGELFF. The DNA of the CDR3 is TGTGCCAGTAGTATTAGGGGCGGGAACACCGGGGAGCTGTTTTTT. The V call is TRBV19, the J call TRBJ2-2; D might be TRBD1 (5 bases). This CDR3 has 15 amino acids. V was trimmed by 3 bases and J by 1 base, leaving 9 bases between them. Germline CDR1 is LNHDA and CDR2 is SQIVND (reference sequence).

The V and J genes are TRBV10-2 and TRBJ2-1; D unresolved. Trimming stripped 8 bases from V and 7 bases from J, with 18 bases between. Germline V lookup: CDR1 WSHSY, CDR2 SAAADI. The CDR3 length is 14 residues. CDR3 in DNA: TGCGCCAGCCGCTATGTCCTCCACGAAAATGAGCAGTTCTTC. Translating gives CASRYVLHENEQFF.

This clone came up once. Here the CDR3 DNA reads TGTGCCAGCAGCCGTCGGGGGGGAAGCAATGAAAAACTGTTTTTT. Residues: CASSRRGGSNEKLFF. The chain combines TRBV13 with TRBJ1-4; D may be TRBD1 (5 bases). The germline gives CDR1 PRHDT, CDR2 FYEKMQ (reference sequence). This CDR3 has 15 residues. V dropped 5 bases and J dropped 5 bases, with 15 bases sitting between them.

A few counts support this clone. Other DNA sequences in this specimen translate into the identical CDR3. This chain uses TRBV9 with TRBJ2-1, with 10 bases aligning to TRBD2. Per germline, CDR1 SGDLS and CDR2 YYNGEE. The J segment lost 4 bases and the V segment lost 3 bases, leaving 1 base of the junction unmatched. The CDR3 has 14 residues. DNA of the CDR3: TGTGCCAGCAGCGGGACTAGCGGATACAATGAGCAGTTCTTC. Amino acids: CASSGTSGYNEQFF.

The chain uses TRBV7-2 and TRBJ2-3; maybe TRBD2 (5 bases). The V end was cut by 5 bases, the J end by 0 bases, with 12 bases between. This CDR3 contains 15 residues. Germline CDR1 is SGHTA and CDR2 is FQGNSA. CDR3 residues: CASSTWGASTDTQYF. The CDR3 DNA is TGTGCCAGCAGCACTTGGGGAGCTAGCACAGATACGCAGTATTTT.

The J gene is TRBJ2-7, the V gene TRBV28, with TRBD2 identical over 7 bases. Per the germline V gene, CDR1 is MDHEN and CDR2 is SYDVKM. The CDR3 consists of 13 residues. V lost 3 bases and J lost 9; bases outside the gene matches: 8. The CDR3, as DNA: TGTGCCAGCAGTTTTCGGGGGGTTGTGGGGCAGTACTTC. As protein: CASSFRGVVGQYF.

This clone was recorded only once. The same CDR3 also results from other DNA sequences found in this sample. The V call is TRBV11-2, the J call TRBJ2-5; no clear D gene. Germline V gene lookup returns CDR1 SGHAT and CDR2 FQNNGV. This CDR3 contains 12 residues. Trimming stripped 5 bases from V and 4 bases from J, with 8 bases between. The CDR3 sequence is CASSLLSETQYF. CDR3 bases: TGTGCCAGCAGCCTCCTCTCAGAGACCCAGTACTTC. The complete variable domain, with remaining parts taken from reference TRBV11-2 and TRBJ2-5, reads EAGVAQSPRYKIIEKRQSVAFWCNPISGHATLYWYQQILGQGPKLLIQFQNNGVVDDSQLPKDRFSAERLKGVDSTLKIQPAKLEDSAVYLCASSLLSETQYFGPGTRLLVL.

The chain is built from TRBV5-6 and TRBJ2-7; D tentatively fits TRBD1 or TRBD2 (5 bases each). CDR1 SGHDT and CDR2 YYEEEE come from the germline V gene. The V end was cut by 4 bases, the J end by 0 bases, with 8 bases between. This CDR3 has 13 residues. The CDR3 loop reads CASSRDDSYEQYF. The CDR3 DNA sequence: TGTGCCAGCAGCCGGGACGACTCCTACGAGCAGTACTTC.

With respect to this clone: Other nucleotide sequences in the sample specify the same CDR3. The chain joins TRBV27 to TRBJ2-2; D may match TRBD1 or TRBD2 (5 bases each). The CDR3 consists of 11 residues. Trimming took off 6 bases at V and 6 bases at J, with 5 bases between the two ends. Germline-derived CDR1 and CDR2 are MNHEY and SMNVEV (reference sequence). The CDR3 nucleotides read TGTGCCAGCAGGGGGGCCGGGGAGCTGTTTTTT. This codes for CASRGAGELFF.

The rearrangement links TRBV30 to TRBJ2-6; D uncertain. From germline, CDR1 is GTSNPN and CDR2 SVGIG (reference sequence). The CDR3 extends over 17 amino acids. The germline V and J ends were trimmed by 5 bases and 2 bases, with 19 bases remaining between them. CDR3 sequence reads: CAWDGLATTPGANVLTF. The DNA of the CDR3 is TGTGCCTGGGACGGGTTGGCAACTACCCCTGGGGCCAACGTCCTGACTTTC. The variable domain in full, completed from reference TRBV30 and TRBJ2-6, reads SQTIHQWPATLVQPVGSPLSLECTVEGTSNPNLYWYRQAAGRGLQLLFYSVGIGQISSEVPQNLSASRPQDRQFILSSKKLLLSDSGFYLCAWDGLATTPGANVLTFGAGSRLTVL.

The chain employs TRBV14 and TRBJ1-6; a weak D match, TRBD1 (6 bases). The CDR3 spans 15 residues. Trimming stripped 4 bases from V and 2 bases from J, with 9 bases between. Germline V gene data show CDR1 as SGHDN and CDR2 as FVKESK. CDR3 protein: CASSPGQPYNSPLHF. Written as DNA, the CDR3 is TGTGCCAGCAGCCCAGGACAGCCCTATAATTCACCCCTCCACTTT. Combining the CDR3 with reference TRBV14 and TRBJ1-6 gives the whole variable domain EAGVTQFPSHSVIEKGQTVTLRCDPISGHDNLYWYRRVMGKEIKFLLHFVKESKQDESGMPNNRFLAERTGGTYSTLKVQPAELEDSGVYFCASSPGQPYNSPLHFGNGTRLTVT.

V and J are TRBV2 and TRBJ1-1, with D tentatively TRBD1 (5 bases). The CDR3 covers 12 residues. Germline lookup yields CDR1 SNHLY and CDR2 FYNNEI. Trimming stripped 6 bases from V and 3 bases from J, with 8 bases between. In DNA, the CDR3 is TGTGCCAGCAGGGAACAGGACACTGAAGCTTTCTTT. Its translation is CASREQDTEAFF.

As DNA, the CDR3 is TGTGCCAGCAGCTCGGGACCTGGCTATGGCTACACCTTC. Translation gives CASSSGPGYGYTF. The chain employs TRBV7-2 and TRBJ1-2, with D perhaps TRBD1 (5 bases). Trimming pared 4 bases from V and 4 bases from J, leaving 10 bases between. The germline V gene encodes CDR1 SGHTA and CDR2 FQGNSA. The CDR3 is 13 residues long.

This chain joins TRBV4-3 and TRBJ2-7, with D possibly being TRBD2 (6 bases). Germline lookup yields CDR1 LGHNA and CDR2 YSLEER. This CDR3 has 15 amino acids. V was shortened by 0 bases and J by 3 bases, with 12 bases between the two germline ends. The CDR3 protein is CASSQDSTSLYEQYF. CDR3 nucleotide sequence: TGCGCCAGCAGCCAAGATAGTACTAGCCTCTACGAGCAGTACTTC.

The chain carries TRBV25-1 and TRBJ2-4, with 7 bases fitting TRBD1. With V trimmed by 5 bases and J by 3 bases, 4 bases remained unmatched. The CDR3 spans 14 residues. Germline V gene sequence: CDR1 MGHDK, CDR2 SYGVNS. This CDR3 is CASSPRDSKNIQYF. CDR3 coding DNA: TGTGCCAGCAGTCCACGGGACAGCAAAAACATTCAGTACTTC.